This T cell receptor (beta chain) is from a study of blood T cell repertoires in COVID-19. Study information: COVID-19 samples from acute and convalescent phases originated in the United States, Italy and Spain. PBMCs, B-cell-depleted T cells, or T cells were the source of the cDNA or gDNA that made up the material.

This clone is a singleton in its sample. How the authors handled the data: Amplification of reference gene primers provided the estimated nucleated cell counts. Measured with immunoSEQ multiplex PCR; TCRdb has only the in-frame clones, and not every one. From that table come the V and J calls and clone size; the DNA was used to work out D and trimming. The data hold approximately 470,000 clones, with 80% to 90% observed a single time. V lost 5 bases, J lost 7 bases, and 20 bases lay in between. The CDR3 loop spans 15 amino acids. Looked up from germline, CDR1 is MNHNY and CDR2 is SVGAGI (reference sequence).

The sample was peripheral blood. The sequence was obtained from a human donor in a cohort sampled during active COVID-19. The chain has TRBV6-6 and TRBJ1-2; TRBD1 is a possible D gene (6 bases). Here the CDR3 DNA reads TGTGCCAGCAGTGTCAAGACAGGTACTCCCTTTGGCTACACCTTC. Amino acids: CASSVKTGTPFGYTF.